These T cell receptor beta chains were read from a single sample in a study of cytomegalovirus exposure and HLA in healthy donors. Generated by immunoSEQ multiplex PCR, the TCRdb table keeps only in-frame clones and is missing some. The table has fewer than 200,000 clones, roughly 74% seen once. The sequenced sample consisted of PBMCs. The source of these receptors is a woman aged 30 to 39 in good health and CMV-seropositive. CDR3s leave out the opening cysteine and the closing phenylalanine or tryptophan. Expanded clones are given a class, and other clones once, few, many or no size at all.

>TRBV5-6|NA
ASSLTVIYEQY
>TRBV5-1|NA
ASSSSGTGYYGYT
>TRBV29-1|once
SVRGQFAEQY
>TRBV2|NA
ASTPLAGSEQY
>TRBV11-2|NA
ASSLTGSNQETQY
>TRBV5-1|NA
ASSLLPGQGNYGYT
>TRBV4-1|NA
ASSHQRTRATGELF
>TRBV7-2|NA
ASSLGGGVQTGELF
>TRBV6-1|NA
ASTWDRENSPLH
>TRBV19|NA
ASSIAGAGNSPLH
>TRBV5-1|NA
ASSSRNTEAF
>TRBV9|once
ASSVEGSSGNTIY
>TRBV29-1|NA
SVRRGTGGGYGYT